This is a list of T cell receptor beta chains from one sample in a study of T cells expressing NK-cell markers. TCRdb reprocessed the 5' RACE reads and stores each CDR3 protein as one record, lacking DNA. This sample's clone table lists some 440,000 distinct CDR3 sequences. The material sequenced was blood T cells: a sorted CD56 or NKG2C T cell subset, CD4+ or CD8+ T cells, or bulk PBMC T cells (not recorded which). Receptor source: a woman aged 45-65 years in good health. Each CDR3 is given with its conserved first and last residue.

J gene: TRBJ1-1
V gene: TRBV12-3/TRBV12-4
CDR3 protein: CASSSLTEGTEAFF

J gene: TRBJ2-4
V gene: TRBV3-1
CDR3 protein: CASSSHGLAENIQYF

J gene: TRBJ2-5
V gene: TRBV5-1
CDR3 protein: CASSLMASGQETQYF

J gene: TRBJ2-3
V gene: TRBV11-2
CDR3 protein: CASSLDRGLGTDTQYF

J gene: TRBJ1-1
V gene: TRBV5-1
CDR3 protein: CASSLVLVRQGSNTEAFF

J gene: TRBJ2-3
V gene: TRBV29-1
CDR3 protein: CSVESERAGGTDTQYF

J gene: TRBJ2-3
V gene: TRBV20-1
CDR3 protein: CSARGAGGGDTQYF

J gene: TRBJ2-5
V gene: TRBV7-6
CDR3 protein: CASSFAPGETQYF

J gene: TRBJ1-1
V gene: TRBV5-1
CDR3 protein: CASSGGQGTHKTEAFF

J gene: TRBJ2-2
V gene: TRBV6-2/TRBV6-3
CDR3 protein: CASNLRGLVKSGELFF

J gene: TRBJ2-5
V gene: TRBV5-5
CDR3 protein: CASSLEGSIQETQYF

J gene: TRBJ2-7
V gene: TRBV3-1
CDR3 protein: CASSRGLDRYEQYF

J gene: TRBJ1-5
V gene: TRBV12-3/TRBV12-4
CDR3 protein: CASHPGRPSQPQHF

J gene: TRBJ2-1
V gene: TRBV6-6
CDR3 protein: CASRQGAGGEQFF

J gene: TRBJ2-7
V gene: TRBV20-1
CDR3 protein: CSARDKASGSREQYF

J gene: TRBJ1-3
V gene: TRBV9
CDR3 protein: CASSAEVAKVSGNTIYF

J gene: TRBJ1-1
V gene: TRBV29-1
CDR3 protein: CSVRGHLADTEAFF

J gene: TRBJ2-5
V gene: TRBV20-1
CDR3 protein: CSASWVNGETQYF

J gene: TRBJ1-1
V gene: TRBV29-1
CDR3 protein: CSVRRTPEAFF

J gene: TRBJ1-1
V gene: TRBV12-3/TRBV12-4
CDR3 protein: CASRPTGDTEAFF

J gene: TRBJ1-2
V gene: TRBV3-1
CDR3 protein: CASRRSLGGYTF

J gene: TRBJ2-1
V gene: TRBV4-1
CDR3 protein: CASRKGLAGGSSYNEQFF

J gene: TRBJ2-4
V gene: TRBV20-1
CDR3 protein: CSAIAGTSDIQYF

J gene: TRBJ2-3
V gene: TRBV29-1
CDR3 protein: CSVEDPPTESTADTQYF

J gene: TRBJ1-6
V gene: TRBV4-1
CDR3 protein: CASSQEGGQDFFSSYNSPLHF

J gene: TRBJ2-5
V gene: TRBV3-1
CDR3 protein: CASSQVSGESLTQYF

J gene: TRBJ2-2
V gene: TRBV5-1
CDR3 protein: CASSLRNTGELFF

J gene: TRBJ1-3
V gene: TRBV27
CDR3 protein: CASSLQGSLGNTIYF

J gene: TRBJ1-3
V gene: TRBV4-1
CDR3 protein: CASSQVGRAAYGNTIYF

J gene: TRBJ2-1
V gene: TRBV6-1
CDR3 protein: CASIETSGISNEQFF

J gene: TRBJ2-2
V gene: TRBV5-1
CDR3 protein: CASSLGREGSGELFF

J gene: TRBJ2-1
V gene: TRBV5-1
CDR3 protein: CASSVWGVNEQFF

J gene: TRBJ2-7
V gene: TRBV12-3/TRBV12-4
CDR3 protein: CASTMSGAREQYF

J gene: TRBJ2-2
V gene: TRBV6-1
CDR3 protein: CASGRGLNTGELFF

J gene: TRBJ2-2
V gene: TRBV5-6
CDR3 protein: CASSRGAASNTGELFF

J gene: TRBJ2-3
V gene: TRBV6-1
CDR3 protein: CASPLTGTDINTQYF

J gene: TRBJ2-1
V gene: TRBV6-5
CDR3 protein: CASSYSNKGREQFF

J gene: TRBJ1-2
V gene: TRBV9
CDR3 protein: CASSNTGQLGGYTF

J gene: TRBJ2-2
V gene: TRBV5-1
CDR3 protein: CASGTGALAGNTGELFF

J gene: TRBJ1-2
V gene: TRBV7-9
CDR3 protein: CASSLDTIEDGYTF

J gene: TRBJ2-5
V gene: TRBV29-1
CDR3 protein: CSVVGREETQYF

J gene: TRBJ1-2
V gene: TRBV27
CDR3 protein: CASRKLGQINYGYTF

J gene: TRBJ1-4
V gene: TRBV7-9
CDR3 protein: CASSATGVVNEKLFF

J gene: TRBJ2-7
V gene: TRBV4-1
CDR3 protein: CASSQGGGPMEQYF

J gene: TRBJ1-1
V gene: TRBV6-5
CDR3 protein: CASSYSRAVAEAFF

J gene: TRBJ2-1
V gene: TRBV11-2
CDR3 protein: CASSLRPGLASPSSYNEQFF

J gene: TRBJ2-1
V gene: TRBV20-1
CDR3 protein: CSARGIGVPYNEQFF

J gene: TRBJ1-4
V gene: TRBV27
CDR3 protein: CASRRFRGEGTNEKLFF

J gene: TRBJ2-2
V gene: TRBV12-3/TRBV12-4
CDR3 protein: CASKGGIVTGELFF

J gene: TRBJ2-3
V gene: TRBV24-1
CDR3 protein: CATTKDTGPHERPDTQYF

J gene: TRBJ2-1
V gene: TRBV6-2/TRBV6-3
CDR3 protein: CASSYLTQNEQFF

J gene: TRBJ1-5
V gene: TRBV27
CDR3 protein: CASSLWGRQENQPQHF

J gene: TRBJ2-1
V gene: TRBV20-1
CDR3 protein: CSARDLARYNEQFF